These T cell receptor beta chains were read from a single sample in a study of cytomegalovirus exposure and HLA in healthy donors. Profiled with immunoSEQ multiplex PCR; TCRdb holds only in-frame clones, not every one. Recorded here are 140,000 to 150,000 clones; the top ten clones represent around 0.96%. Sequencing was done on a sample of PBMCs. These receptors came from a male donor in good health and CMV-seronegative. Both conserved end residues are part of each CDR3. A D gene is named only where the DNA matches it firmly.

V gene,J gene,D gene,CDR3 DNA,CDR3 protein
TRBV18,TRBJ1-1,.,TGTGCCAGCTCACCCGGGACAACTCCTGAAGCTTTCTTT,CASSPGTTPEAFF
TRBV29-1,TRBJ1-1,.,TGCAGCGTTGGAGGGGGTCGGGGCACTGAAGCTTTCTTT,CSVGGGRGTEAFF
TRBV30,TRBJ1-3,.,TGTGCCTGGAGTCTGGGTGGAGGAGGGGACACCATATATTTT,CAWSLGGGGDTIYF
TRBV5-1,TRBJ2-7,TRBD2,TGCGCCAGCAGCTTGGAGGGAGGGGAGCAGTACTTC,CASSLEGGEQYF
TRBV18,TRBJ2-5,TRBD2,TGTGCCAGCTCACCAGGACTAGCGGGAGGTCTCCAAGAGACCCAGTACTTC,CASSPGLAGGLQETQYF
TRBV6-1,TRBJ1-1,.,TGTGCCAGCACTGCTCAGGGCGTTGGGACTGAAGCTTTCTTT,CASTAQGVGTEAFF
TRBV9,TRBJ1-1,.,TGTGCCAGCAGCCTGGGGGGTCTGGATACTGAAGCTTTCTTT,CASSLGGLDTEAFF
TRBV13,TRBJ2-2,.,TGTGCCAGCAGCCCCCCTGGAGGTGCGAACACCGGGGAGCTGTTTTTT,CASSPPGGANTGELFF
TRBV29-1,TRBJ2-1,.,TGCAGCGTTGTAACGGTCTCCTACAATGAGCAGTTCTTC,CSVVTVSYNEQFF
TRBV30,TRBJ2-5,TRBD2,TGTGCCTGGACGAGGGGCGGGAGCTTTAAAGAGACCCAGTACTTC,CAWTRGGSFKETQYF
TRBV4-2,TRBJ2-7,TRBD1,TGTGCCAGCAGCCAAGGCCGGGACAGGGGGCAATACGAGCAGTACTTC,CASSQGRDRGQYEQYF
TRBV7-6,TRBJ2-7,TRBD2,TGTGCCAGCAGCTTAGCCCCACTAATGCTAGCGGGAGTCTACGAGCAGTACTTC,CASSLAPLMLAGVYEQYF
TRBV5-1,TRBJ2-1,.,TGCGCCAGCAGCCAAGATTCCAGGGTGGATGAGCAGTTCTTC,CASSQDSRVDEQFF
TRBV19,TRBJ1-1,.,TGTGCCAGTAGTCCCGGGGGGAGGGTGAACACTGAAGCTTTCTTT,CASSPGGRVNTEAFF
TRBV4-3,TRBJ1-2,.,TGCGCCAGCAGCCAAGACCCGGACAGCCTCTATGGCTACACCTTC,CASSQDPDSLYGYTF
TRBV2,TRBJ1-5,.,TGTGCCAGCAGCGGGGACTTTACCCATCAGCCCCAGCATTTT,CASSGDFTHQPQHF
TRBV12-5,TRBJ1-1,.,TGTGCTAGTGGTTTGGGGCTCACAGGGAAGTGGACTGAAGCTTTCTTT,CASGLGLTGKWTEAFF
TRBV19,TRBJ2-7,TRBD2,TGTGCCAGTAGTATCAGGCTAGCGGGAGGCGAGCAGTACTTC,CASSIRLAGGEQYF
TRBV7-3,TRBJ2-1,TRBD1,TGTGCCAGCAGCTTATTCGGACAGGGGGTGTACAATGAGCAGTTCTTC,CASSLFGQGVYNEQFF
TRBV5-1,TRBJ2-3,TRBD2,TGCGCCAGCAGCCCCGCAGCGGGGGTGATCACAGATACGCAGTATTTT,CASSPAAGVITDTQYF
TRBV6-5,TRBJ2-2,TRBD2,TGTGCCAGCGGGAGGGCCGAGGTCGGGGAGCTGTTTTTT,CASGRAEVGELFF
TRBV4-2,TRBJ2-1,TRBD2,TGTGCCAGCAGCCAAGAACCGGGACTAGCGGGGGGGGTGTACAATGAGCAGTTCTTC,CASSQEPGLAGGVYNEQFF
TRBV9,TRBJ2-5,TRBD2,TGTGCCAGCAGCGTAGGGGCTAGCGGGGTCCAAGAGACCCAGTACTTC,CASSVGASGVQETQYF
TRBV19,TRBJ1-4,.,TGTGCCAGTAGTTTAACGACAGTGACTAATGAAAAACTGTTTTTT,CASSLTTVTNEKLFF
TRBV27,TRBJ1-1,.,TGTGCCAGCAGTTTATCAGGAGGCACTGAAGCTTTCTTT,CASSLSGGTEAFF
TRBV6-6,TRBJ1-1,TRBD1,TGTGCCAGCAGTTACTCTCGGACAGGGGGAACTGAAGCTTTCTTT,CASSYSRTGGTEAFF
TRBV30,TRBJ2-5,.,TGTGCCTGGAGTGTACTAGGGCGGCCTGACCAAGAGACCCAGTACTTC,CAWSVLGRPDQETQYF
TRBV9,TRBJ1-5,.,TGTGCCAGCAGCGTAGGGTCCGGGTCCGGGCCCCAGCATTTT,CASSVGSGSGPQHF
TRBV29-1,TRBJ1-4,.,TGCAGCGTTGAAGAGGGTGGAGGTGAAAAACTGTTTTTT,CSVEEGGGEKLFF
TRBV6-6,TRBJ1-5,.,TGTGCCAGCAGTTACTCGGAGGTCGGGGGTCAGCCCCAGCATTTT,CASSYSEVGGQPQHF
TRBV5-8,TRBJ1-5,.,TGTGCCAGCAGCTTGGAGGGGGAAATTGGGCCCCAGCATTTT,CASSLEGEIGPQHF
TRBV27,TRBJ2-3,.,TGTGCCAGCAGCCTAGGGGGAGATACGCAGTATTTT,CASSLGGDTQYF
TRBV5-4,TRBJ1-1,.,TGTGCCAGCAGCTCGATGAAAGGGGAAGGGAACACTGAAGCTTTCTTT,CASSSMKGEGNTEAFF
TRBV13,TRBJ2-5,TRBD1,TGTGCCAGCAGCTTAGGGACAGGGAACGGAGAGACCCAGTACTTC,CASSLGTGNGETQYF
TRBV10-3,TRBJ2-5,.,TGTGCCATCAGCCGAGAAGAGACCCAGTACTTC,CAISREETQYF
TRBV19,TRBJ2-2,TRBD2,TGTGCCAGTAGCCCTTTGGTGGGACTAGTTAACACCGGGGAGCTGTTTTTT,CASSPLVGLVNTGELFF
TRBV18,TRBJ1-5,TRBD1,TGTGCCAGCTCACTCGGACAGGGTGGTAATCAGCCCCAGCATTTT,CASSLGQGGNQPQHF
TRBV6-5,TRBJ2-3,.,TGTGCCAGCAGTTACTCGAATCGGGGTGGCACAGATACGCAGTATTTT,CASSYSNRGGTDTQYF
TRBV28,TRBJ1-5,.,TGTGCCAGCATGAAGGGAACAGGGTATAGCAATCAGCCCCAGCATTTT,CASMKGTGYSNQPQHF
TRBV19,TRBJ2-5,.,TGTGCCAGTAGTAGCGTTCTTTCAGGGAACCCAAGAGAGACCCAGTACTTC,CASSSVLSGNPRETQYF